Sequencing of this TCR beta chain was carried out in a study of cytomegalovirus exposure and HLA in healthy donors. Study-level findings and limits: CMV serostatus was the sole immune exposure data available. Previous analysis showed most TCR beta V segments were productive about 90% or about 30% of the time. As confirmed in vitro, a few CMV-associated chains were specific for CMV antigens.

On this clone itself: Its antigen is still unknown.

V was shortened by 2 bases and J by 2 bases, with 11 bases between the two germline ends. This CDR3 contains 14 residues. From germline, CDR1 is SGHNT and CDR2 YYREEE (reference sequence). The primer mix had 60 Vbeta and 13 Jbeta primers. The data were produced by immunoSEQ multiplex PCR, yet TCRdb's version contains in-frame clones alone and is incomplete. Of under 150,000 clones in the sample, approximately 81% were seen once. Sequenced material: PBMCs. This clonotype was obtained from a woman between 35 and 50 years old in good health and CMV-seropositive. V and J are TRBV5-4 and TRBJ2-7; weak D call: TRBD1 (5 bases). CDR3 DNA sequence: TGTGCCAGCAGCTTACGCGACAGCCCCTACGAGCAGTACTTC. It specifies CASSLRDSPYEQYF. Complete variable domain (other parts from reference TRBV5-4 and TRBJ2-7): ETGVTQSPTHLIKTRGQQVTLRCSSQSGHNTVSWYQQALGQGPQFIFQYYREEENGRGNFPPRFSGLQFPNYSSELNVNALELDDSALYLCASSLRDSPYEQYFGPGTRLTVT.